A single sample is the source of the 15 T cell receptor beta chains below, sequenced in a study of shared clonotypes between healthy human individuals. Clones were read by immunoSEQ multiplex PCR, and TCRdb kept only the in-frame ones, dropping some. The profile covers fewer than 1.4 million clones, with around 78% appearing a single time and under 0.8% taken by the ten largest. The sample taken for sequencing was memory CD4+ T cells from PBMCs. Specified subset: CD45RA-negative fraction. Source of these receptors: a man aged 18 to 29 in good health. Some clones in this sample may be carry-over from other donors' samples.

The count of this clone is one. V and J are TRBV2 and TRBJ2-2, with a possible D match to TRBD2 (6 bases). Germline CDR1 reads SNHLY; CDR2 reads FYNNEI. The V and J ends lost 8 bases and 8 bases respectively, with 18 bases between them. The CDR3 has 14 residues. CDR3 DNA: TGTGCCAGCCGATTTGGGGTTAGCGGAGGGGAGCTGTTTTTT. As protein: CASRFGVSGGELFF.

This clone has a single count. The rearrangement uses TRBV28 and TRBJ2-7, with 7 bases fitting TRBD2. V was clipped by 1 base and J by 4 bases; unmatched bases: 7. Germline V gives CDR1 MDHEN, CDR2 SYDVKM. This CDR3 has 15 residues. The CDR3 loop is CASSLLTGGFYEQYF. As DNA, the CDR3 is TGTGCCAGCAGTTTATTAACGGGAGGATTTTACGAGCAGTACTTC.

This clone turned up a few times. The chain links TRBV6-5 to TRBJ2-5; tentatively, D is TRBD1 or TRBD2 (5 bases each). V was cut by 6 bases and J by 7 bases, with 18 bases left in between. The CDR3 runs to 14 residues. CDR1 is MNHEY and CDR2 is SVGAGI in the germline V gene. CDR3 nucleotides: TGTGCCAGCAGCTACCCCGGGATAAGGGGGACCCAGTACTTC. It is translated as CASSYPGIRGTQYF.

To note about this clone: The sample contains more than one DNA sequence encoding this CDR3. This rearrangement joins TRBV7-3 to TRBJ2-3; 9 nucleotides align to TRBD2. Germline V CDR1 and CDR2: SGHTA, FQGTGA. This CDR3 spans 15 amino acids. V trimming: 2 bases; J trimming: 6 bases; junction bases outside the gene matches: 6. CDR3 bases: TGTGCCAGCAGCTTAGGGGGACTAGCAGCCGATACGCAGTATTTT. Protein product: CASSLGGLAADTQYF.

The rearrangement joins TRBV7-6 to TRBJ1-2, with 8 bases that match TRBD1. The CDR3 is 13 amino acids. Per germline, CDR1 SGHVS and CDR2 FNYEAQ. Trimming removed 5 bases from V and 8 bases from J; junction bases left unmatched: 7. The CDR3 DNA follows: TGTGCCAGCAGCCCATTGACAGGGGTCGGCTACACCTTC. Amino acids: CASSPLTGVGYTF.

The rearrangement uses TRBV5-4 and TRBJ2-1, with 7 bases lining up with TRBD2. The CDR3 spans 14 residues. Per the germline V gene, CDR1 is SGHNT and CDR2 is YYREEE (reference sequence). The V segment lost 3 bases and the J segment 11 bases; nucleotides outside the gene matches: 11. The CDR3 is CASSSGGLAVKQFF. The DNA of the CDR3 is TGTGCCAGCAGCTCTGGTGGGCTAGCGGTAAAGCAGTTCTTC.

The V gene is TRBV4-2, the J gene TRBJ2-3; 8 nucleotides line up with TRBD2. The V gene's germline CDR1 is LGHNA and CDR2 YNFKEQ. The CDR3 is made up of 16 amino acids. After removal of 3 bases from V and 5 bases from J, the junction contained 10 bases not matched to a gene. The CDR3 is CASSHQTSGGGDTQYF. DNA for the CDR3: TGTGCCAGCAGCCACCAAACTAGCGGAGGAGGAGATACGCAGTATTTT.

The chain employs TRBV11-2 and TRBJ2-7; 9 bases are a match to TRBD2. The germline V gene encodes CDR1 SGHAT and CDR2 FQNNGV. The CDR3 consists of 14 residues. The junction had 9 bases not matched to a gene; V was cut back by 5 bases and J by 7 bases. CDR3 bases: TGTGCCAGCAGCCTTAGCGGGGGATCTTGGGAGCAGTACTTC. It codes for CASSLSGGSWEQYF. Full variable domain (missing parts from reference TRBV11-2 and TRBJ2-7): EAGVAQSPRYKIIEKRQSVAFWCNPISGHATLYWYQQILGQGPKLLIQFQNNGVVDDSQLPKDRFSAERLKGVDSTLKIQPAKLEDSAVYLCASSLSGGSWEQYFGPGTRLTVT.

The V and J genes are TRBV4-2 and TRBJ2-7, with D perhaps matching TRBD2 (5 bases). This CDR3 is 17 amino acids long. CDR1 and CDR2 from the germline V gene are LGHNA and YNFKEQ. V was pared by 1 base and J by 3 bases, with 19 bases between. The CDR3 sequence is CASSQVDPALEGYEQYF. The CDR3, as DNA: TGTGCCAGCAGCCAAGTTGATCCAGCATTAGAGGGCTACGAGCAGTACTTC.

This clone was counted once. The chain's CDR3 is CASSELNPGQVFAEAFF. In DNA, the CDR3 is TGTGCCAGCAGTGAGTTAAATCCGGGACAGGTATTCGCTGAAGCTTTCTTT. The V gene is TRBV25-1, the J gene TRBJ1-1; TRBD1 aligns across 8 bases. J was trimmed by 6 bases and V by 3 bases; bases with no gene match: 15. Germline assignment: CDR1 MGHDK and CDR2 SYGVNS. The CDR3 has 17 residues.

The CDR3 spells CASSLDRGREAFF. The DNA of the CDR3 is TGCGCCAGCAGCTTAGACAGGGGTCGTGAAGCTTTCTTT. V usage is TRBV5-1 and J usage is TRBJ1-1; TRBD1 aligns across 8 bases. The CDR3 sequence is 13 residues long. Germline V gives CDR1 SGHRS, CDR2 YFSETQ. V dropped 2 bases and J dropped 7; count of bases not matched to a gene: 4.

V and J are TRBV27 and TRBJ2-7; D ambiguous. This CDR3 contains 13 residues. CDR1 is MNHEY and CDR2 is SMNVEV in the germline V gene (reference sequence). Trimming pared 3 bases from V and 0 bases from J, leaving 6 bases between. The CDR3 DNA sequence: TGTGCCAGCAGTTTGTACTCCTCCTACGAGCAGTACTTC. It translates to CASSLYSSYEQYF.

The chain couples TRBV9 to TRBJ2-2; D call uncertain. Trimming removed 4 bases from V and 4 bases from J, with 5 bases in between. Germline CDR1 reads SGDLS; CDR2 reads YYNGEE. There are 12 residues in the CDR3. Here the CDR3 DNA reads TGTGCCAGCAGCTTATTCACCGGGGAGCTGTTTTTT. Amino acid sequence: CASSLFTGELFF.

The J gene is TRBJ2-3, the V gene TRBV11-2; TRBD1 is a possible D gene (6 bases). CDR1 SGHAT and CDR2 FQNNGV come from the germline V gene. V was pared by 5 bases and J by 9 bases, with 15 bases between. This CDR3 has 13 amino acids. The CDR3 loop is CASSLSRQATQYF. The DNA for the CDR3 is TGTGCCAGCAGCCTTTCCAGACAGGCGACGCAGTATTTT.

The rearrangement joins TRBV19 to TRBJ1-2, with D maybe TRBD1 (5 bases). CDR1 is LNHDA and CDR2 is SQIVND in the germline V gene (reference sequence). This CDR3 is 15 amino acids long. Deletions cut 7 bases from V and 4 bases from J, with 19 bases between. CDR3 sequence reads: CASKLDRNRVYGYTF. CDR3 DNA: TGTGCCAGTAAGCTCGACAGAAATAGGGTCTATGGCTACACCTTC.